This TCR beta chain emerged from a study of T cell responses to AZD1222 COVID-19 vaccine. Clones were read by immunoSEQ multiplex PCR, and TCRdb kept only the in-frame ones, dropping some. The sample has approximately 150,000 clones; 80% to 90% are singletons. Whole-study results and caveats: Reports say nearly half of spike-specific TCRs go after unmutated variant regions.

On this clone: The antigen is not known.

Germline values: CDR1 SGHRS, CDR2 YFSETQ. Trimming cost V 2 bases and J 6 bases, with 9 bases left between them. This CDR3 is 13 amino acids long. The specimen comprised peripheral blood, sampled on day 0 of AZD1222 vaccination. The source is an adult in good health. This chain connects TRBV5-1 to TRBJ2-1; tentatively, D is TRBD1 (6 bases). The CDR3 bases are TGCGCCAGCAGCTTTTTAGGGGGCAATGAGCAGTTCTTC. This codes for CASSFLGGNEQFF.